This T cell receptor (beta chain) was profiled in a study of T cells in Graves' hyperthyroidism and ophthalmopathy. Amplification of TCR beta CDR3 regions used RNA as the template. When the TCR CDR3 underwent first-round RT-PCR, the HTBI primer set was used. From the multiplex PCR reads, TCRdb called clonotypes with MiXCR, one entry per CDR3 protein. The sample has more than 450,000 distinct CDR3 sequences; approximately 15% are singletons. Uncontrolled infection, other autoimmune disease, pregnancy or lactation disqualified patients from enrolment. The V end lost 2 bases, the J end lost 0 bases, and 8 bases lay between the germline ends. The CDR3 is 15 amino acids. The germline CDR1 and CDR2 sequences are MNHEY and SVGAGI.

This TCR was sampled from a woman between 40 and 50 years old with Graves' hyperthyroidism. V gene TRBV6-5 combines with J gene TRBJ1-3; possible D gene TRBD1, 5 bases. Sequencing was carried out using blood. The CDR3 coding sequence is TGTGCCAGCAGTTACGGGGGGAACTCTGGAAACACCATATATTTT. Protein product: CASSYGGNSGNTIYF.